This is a list of T cell receptor beta chains from one sample in a study of CD8 T cells in Susac syndrome. MiXCR was run by TCRdb on the immunoSEQ multiplex PCR reads, yielding one entry per CDR3 protein. Of a few hundred thousand distinct CDR3 sequences in the sample, 85% were seen once. Sequenced sample: CD8+ T cells from PBMCs. These receptors all stem from a human donor with multiple sclerosis. CDR3s include the opening cysteine and the closing phenylalanine or tryptophan. A D gene is named only where the DNA matches it firmly. A row's size may be missing; if present it is once, few, many or a size class.

d_call	clone_size	j_call	v_call	cdr3_aa	cdr3_nt
.	.	TRBJ1-1	TRBV27	CASYRWGGRTEAFF	TGTGCCAGCTATCGCTGGGGGGGGAGGACTGAAGCTTTCTTT
TRBD2	few	TRBJ2-7	TRBV20-1	CSFFRDYSEQYF	TGCAGTTTCTTCCGGGACTATTCCGAGCAGTACTTC
TRBD2	few	TRBJ2-3	TRBV28	CASSLLLAGADTQYF	TGTGCCAGCAGTTTATTGTTAGCGGGAGCAGATACGCAGTATTTT
.	.	TRBJ2-7	TRBV4-3	CASSQDVSSSSYEQYF	TGCGCCAGCAGCCAAGATGTGTCCAGCTCCTCCTACGAGCAGTACTTC
.	.	TRBJ1-2	TRBV27	CASSFFEAQYGYTF	TGTGCCAGCAGTTTTTTTGAGGCTCAGTATGGCTACACCTTC
TRBD2	.	TRBJ2-3	TRBV19	CASSIWRGDTDTQYF	TGTGCCAGTAGTATATGGCGGGGGGACACAGATACGCAGTATTTT
.	.	TRBJ1-6	TRBV20-1	CSATPDASSYNSPLHF	TGCAGTGCTACCCCGGACGCGAGCTCCTATAATTCACCCCTCCACTTT
TRBD1	.	TRBJ1-2	TRBV5-4	CASSFPDRDNYGYTF	TGTGCCAGCAGCTTCCCGGACAGGGATAACTATGGCTACACCTTC
.	.	TRBJ1-2	TRBV19	CASSIDRDGYTF	TGTGCCAGTAGTATAGACCGGGATGGCTACACCTTC
.	.	TRBJ1-2	TRBV15	CATSRDPQVRYGYTF	TGTGCCACCAGCAGAGACCCACAGGTGCGGTACGGCTACACCTTC
.	.	TRBJ2-2	TRBV4-3	CASSLLPSSTGELFF	TGCGCCAGCAGTCTTCTGCCCAGCTCCACCGGGGAGCTGTTTTTT
.	.	TRBJ2-1	TRBV7-9	CASSLGSDPRGSEQFF	TGTGCCAGCAGCTTAGGTTCGGACCCCCGGGGGAGTGAGCAGTTCTTC
TRBD1	.	TRBJ1-5	TRBV5-1	CASSLSGGTNQPQHF	TGCGCCAGCAGCTTGTCAGGGGGTACAAATCAGCCCCAGCATTTT
TRBD2	.	TRBJ2-1	TRBV2	CASSETSGKNEKFF	TGTGCCAGCAGTGAGACTAGCGGGAAAAATGAGAAGTTCTTC
.	.	TRBJ1-1	TRBV14	CASSQDASEAFF	TGTGCCAGCAGCCAAGACGCCAGTGAAGCTTTCTTT
TRBD1	.	TRBJ2-7	TRBV19	CASSQGPGGSYEQYF	TGTGCCAGTAGCCAAGGGCCAGGGGGCTCCTACGAGCAGTACTTC
.	.	TRBJ2-7	TRBV7-9	CASGIGGYRSYEQYF	TGTGCCAGCGGGATTGGCGGTTATCGGTCCTACGAGCAGTACTTC
.	.	TRBJ2-3	TRBV6-6	CASSRLGGGGTDTQYF	TGTGCCAGCAGCCGTCTCGGGGGAGGAGGCACAGATACGCAGTATTTT
TRBD1	.	TRBJ2-7	TRBV27	CASSWGQSSYEQYF	TGTGCCAGCAGTTGGGGACAGAGTTCCTACGAGCAGTACTTC
TRBD1	.	TRBJ2-7	TRBV28	CASSPVQGGAYYEQYF	TGTGCCAGCAGTCCGGTACAGGGGGGCGCTTACTACGAGCAGTACTTC
.	.	TRBJ1-4	TRBV6-5	CASSSMRTNEKLFF	TGTGCCAGCAGTTCGATGCGGACTAATGAAAAACTGTTTTTT
.	.	TRBJ2-7	TRBV7-9	CASRSAPIHEQYF	TGTGCCAGCAGATCTGCGCCCATCCACGAGCAGTACTTC
.	.	TRBJ1-2	TRBV5-6	CASSLGPAQYGYTF	TGTGCCAGCAGCTTGGGGCCAGCCCAGTATGGCTACACCTTC
TRBD1	.	TRBJ1-1	TRBV5-1	CASSLGTAGQENTEAFF	TGCGCCAGCAGCTTGGGGACCGCGGGACAGGAGAACACTGAAGCTTTCTTT
.	.	TRBJ2-2	TRBV28	CASREDLPTGELFF	TGTGCCAGCAGAGAAGACCTACCCACCGGGGAGCTGTTTTTT
TRBD2	.	TRBJ2-7	TRBV20-1	CSARNPGQPSGTSGYSSYEQYF	TGCAGTGCTAGAAATCCGGGACAGCCTTCCGGGACTAGCGGGTACAGCTCCTACGAGCAGTACTTC
TRBD2	few	TRBJ2-7	TRBV5-4	CASSPIGLGAPREQYF	TGTGCCAGCAGCCCTATAGGACTAGGAGCGCCTCGCGAGCAGTACTTC
TRBD2	.	TRBJ2-2	TRBV10-3	CAISETGLAGTNTGELFF	TGTGCCATCAGTGAGACCGGACTAGCGGGAACGAACACCGGGGAGCTGTTTTTT
TRBD2	.	TRBJ2-1	TRBV10-3	CAISESWTSGSDEQFF	TGTGCCATCAGTGAGTCTTGGACTAGCGGGAGCGATGAGCAGTTCTTC
.	.	TRBJ2-6	TRBV2	CASSDPAGANVLTF	TGTGCCAGCAGTGACCCCGCCGGGGCCAACGTCCTGACTTTC
TRBD1	.	TRBJ2-7	TRBV7-9	CASSSGQSPYEQYF	TGTGCCAGCAGCTCGGGACAGTCACCCTACGAGCAGTACTTC
.	once	TRBJ1-1	TRBV27	CASSFVMNTEAFF	TGTGCCAGCAGTTTTGTTATGAACACTGAAGCTTTCTTT
.	.	TRBJ1-2	TRBV9	CASSEGRTYGYTF	TGTGCCAGCAGCGAGGGACGGACCTATGGCTACACCTTC
.	few	TRBJ2-7	TRBV7-2	CASSLGPAATYEQYF	TGTGCCAGCAGCTTAGGGCCGGCAGCCACCTACGAGCAGTACTTC
.	.	TRBJ1-3	TRBV9	CASSVDPGSSGNTIYF	TGTGCCAGCAGCGTAGATCCGGGGAGTTCTGGAAACACCATATATTTT
.	.	TRBJ1-2	TRBV2	CASSEPADGYTF	TGTGCCAGCAGTGAACCTGCCGATGGCTACACCTTC
.	.	TRBJ2-3	TRBV11-2	CASSPNGLGADTQYF	TGTGCCAGCAGCCCCAACGGACTTGGGGCAGATACGCAGTATTTT
TRBD2	.	TRBJ2-7	TRBV7-9	CASSPLGGTELVWHYEQYF	TGTGCCAGCAGCCCCTTGGGGGGGACGGAGCTTGTTTGGCACTACGAGCAGTACTTC
.	few	TRBJ2-5	TRBV11-2	CASSLDGGIRETQYF	TGTGCCAGCAGCTTAGACGGGGGAATCCGGGAGACCCAGTACTTC
TRBD1	once	TRBJ2-5	TRBV15	CATTIHRGPQETQYF	TGTGCCACCACCATCCACAGGGGGCCCCAAGAGACCCAGTACTTC
.	.	TRBJ2-7	TRBV6-5	CASSYGRRELTEQYF	TGTGCCAGCAGTTACGGAAGGCGCGAGTTGACCGAGCAGTACTTC
TRBD1	.	TRBJ1-3	TRBV28	CASNPRPGTAANTIYF	TGTGCCAGCAATCCCCGTCCCGGGACAGCGGCCAACACCATATATTTT
TRBD2	.	TRBJ2-6	TRBV4-3	CASSQDRAGGPPGANVLTF	TGCGCCAGCAGCCAAGATCGAGCGGGAGGGCCTCCTGGGGCCAACGTCCTGACTTTC
TRBD1	.	TRBJ2-7	TRBV4-3	CASSQVTGTNEQYF	TGCGCCAGCAGCCAAGTGACAGGGACGAACGAGCAGTACTTC
.	.	TRBJ2-7	TRBV11-2	CASSITVRWHF	TGTGCCAGCAGCATCACAGTGCGCTGGCACTTC
TRBD1	.	TRBJ2-7	TRBV29-1	CSVDAGTGVSYEQYF	TGCAGCGTCGATGCCGGGACAGGGGTCTCCTACGAGCAGTACTTC
.	.	TRBJ2-5	TRBV25-1	CASRGQETQYF	TGTGCCAGCAGGGGGCAAGAGACCCAGTACTTC
TRBD1	.	TRBJ1-2	TRBV6-2/TRBV6-3	CASSYLGQGNGYTF	TGTGCCAGCAGTTACCTTGGACAGGGAAATGGCTACACCTTC
.	few	TRBJ2-7	TRBV11-2	CASSLSPSYEQYF	TGTGCCAGCAGCTTATCTCCCTCCTACGAGCAGTACTTC
TRBD1	few	TRBJ1-3	TRBV6-5	CASSWGTGEAGNTIYF	TGTGCCAGCAGTTGGGGGACAGGGGAAGCTGGAAACACCATATATTTT
TRBD2	.	TRBJ2-7	TRBV5-4	CASSSGSGRAYEQYF	TGTGCCAGCAGCTCGGGAAGCGGGAGGGCCTACGAGCAGTACTTC
.	.	TRBJ2-2	TRBV27	CASSLDGGPPAGELFF	TGTGCCAGCAGCCTCGACGGAGGGCCTCCGGCCGGGGAGCTGTTTTTT
TRBD1	.	TRBJ2-2	TRBV30	CAWSRDRKTGELFF	TGTGCCTGGAGCCGGGACAGGAAGACCGGGGAGCTGTTTTTT